This T cell receptor beta chain was profiled in a study of blood T cell repertoires in COVID-19. Study at large: The study drew acute and convalescent COVID-19 samples from the United States, Italy and Spain.

Trimming stripped 4 bases from V and 2 bases from J, with 15 bases between. CDR3 length: 16 residues. CDR1 is SGHTA and CDR2 is FQGNSA in the germline V gene. Original analysis: Reference gene primer amplification in the assay estimated nucleated cell counts. The protocol was immunoSEQ multiplex PCR, while the TCRdb copy is restricted to in-frame clones and leaves out a portion. V, J and clone size derive from that table, while D and trimming were established from the DNA sequence. This table holds roughly 100,000 clones, roughly three quarters found once. This clonotype originated in a woman of 80 years or more with acute or convalescent COVID-19. The chain is built from TRBV7-2 and TRBJ1-3, with D perhaps matching TRBD1 (5 bases). The specimen was peripheral blood. CDR3: CASSSSPSGAGNTIYF. The CDR3, as DNA: TGTGCCAGCAGCTCATCGCCCTCGGGGGCTGGAAACACCATATATTTT.